This T cell receptor beta chain comes out of a study of metastatic and nonmetastatic thyroid tumors. Looked up from germline, CDR1 is SGHAT and CDR2 is FQNNGV. The length of the CDR3 is 15 residues. Trimming pared 5 bases from V and 10 bases from J, leaving 21 bases between. TCRdb reprocessed the PCR reads via MiXCR. This sample has about 26,000 clones, with roughly 24% found just once. Every patient was untreated before thyroid surgery. This TCR was recovered from a female donor with papillary thyroid cancer or a benign thyroid nodule (not recorded which). Some clones in this sample may be carry-over from other donors' samples. The specimen was blood. The chain employs TRBV11-2 and TRBJ2-1, with D tentatively TRBD2 (6 bases). The CDR3 loop is CASSAGGARLGEQFF. CDR3 sequence (DNA): TGTGCCAGCAGCGCGGGCGGGGCCCGACTAGGAGAGCAGTTCTTC.